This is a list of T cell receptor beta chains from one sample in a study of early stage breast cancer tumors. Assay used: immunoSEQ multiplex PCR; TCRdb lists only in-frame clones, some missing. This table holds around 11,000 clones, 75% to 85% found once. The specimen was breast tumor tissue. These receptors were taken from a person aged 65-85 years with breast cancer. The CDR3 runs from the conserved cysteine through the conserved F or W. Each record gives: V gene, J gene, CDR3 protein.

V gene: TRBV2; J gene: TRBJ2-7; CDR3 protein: CASSEGDRTYEQYF
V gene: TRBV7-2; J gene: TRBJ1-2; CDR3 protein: CASSPGQFNYGYTF
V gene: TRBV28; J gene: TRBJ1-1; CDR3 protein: CASSLTGVWGEAFF
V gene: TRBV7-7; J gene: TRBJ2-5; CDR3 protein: CASSLGGGAETQYF
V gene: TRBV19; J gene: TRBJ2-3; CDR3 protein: CASSLGSGASTDTQYF
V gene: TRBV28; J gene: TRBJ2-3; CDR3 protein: CASSFPSGSTTDTQYF
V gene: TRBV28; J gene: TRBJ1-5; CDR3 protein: CASRTGSVGNQPQHF
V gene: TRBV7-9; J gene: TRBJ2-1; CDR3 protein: CASSLGVGGNEQFF
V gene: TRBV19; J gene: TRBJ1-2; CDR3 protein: CASSIDWDRGLSGYTF
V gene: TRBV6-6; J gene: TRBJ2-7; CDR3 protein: CASSRGSYEQYF
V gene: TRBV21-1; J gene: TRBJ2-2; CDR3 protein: CASSKGSRGLFF
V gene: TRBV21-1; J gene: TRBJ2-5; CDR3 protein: CASSKVGRGGQETQYF
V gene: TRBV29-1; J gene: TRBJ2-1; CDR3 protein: CSAPTSGNEQFF
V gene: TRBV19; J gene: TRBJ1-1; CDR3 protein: CASSRDRFTGDTEAFF
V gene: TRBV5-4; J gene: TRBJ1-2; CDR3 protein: CASSRRAGYFGYGYTF
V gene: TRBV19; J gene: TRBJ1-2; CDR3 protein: CASRSDRHGYTF
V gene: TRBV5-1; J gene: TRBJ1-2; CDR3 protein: CASSPVQGYGYTF